The T cell receptor beta chain described here comes from a study of blood T cells in healthy people across ages. At the level of the study: For every two T cells, template switching captured about one barcoded beta molecule.

PCR was performed a second time for about 6 to 11 cycles using a sample-barcoded 5' primer and a J-beta primer mix. TCRdb redid the calling of the 5' RACE reads with MiXCR, one entry per CDR3 protein. The sample records almost 1 million distinct CDR3 sequences, roughly 51% being singletons. Notes on this clonotype: The antigen is undetermined.

Whole-study results and caveats: Diversity was higher, and naive CD4+ cells more numerous, in long-lived donors than in aged donors. The fall in TCR beta diversity per million T cells was roughly linear with age.

PBMCs numbering at least 6 million were isolated per sample. The CDR3 runs to 14 residues. CDR1 MNHEY and CDR2 SVGAGI come from the germline V gene. Trimming took off 2 bases at V and 6 bases at J, with 14 bases between the two ends. The sequencing input was blood. This clonotype originated in an older woman in good health. This chain links TRBV6-5 with TRBJ2-7; TRBD1 or TRBD2 may be the D gene (6 bases each). CDR3 amino acids: CASSYDAWGAEQYF. The CDR3 DNA reads as TGTGCCAGCAGTTACGACGCCTGGGGGGCCGAGCAGTACTTC.